The following is a T cell receptor beta chain sequence with its context. The data are from a study of cytomegalovirus exposure and HLA in healthy donors. PCR was performed using 60 Vbeta and 13 Jbeta primers. Per the authors' pipeline: Later work found tens of millions of unique TCR beta chains, with roughly 11 million shared. Clones were sequenced by immunoSEQ multiplex PCR, and TCRdb holds only the in-frame ones, with some missing. The V and J calls and the clone size are those of that table, but D and trimming were determined from the DNA. Among 210,000 or so clones listed, about 80% were seen once. The V and J ends lost 0 bases and 9 bases, in that order; junction bases with no gene match: 9. This CDR3 spans 15 amino acids. CDR1 is SGHRS and CDR2 is YFSETQ in the germline V gene.

The J gene is TRBJ2-1, the V gene TRBV5-1, with 7 positions matching TRBD1. Sequencing used PBMCs. The sequence derives from a man aged 18 to 29 in good health and CMV-seronegative. The CDR3 is CASSLGATGLSEQFF. CDR3 in DNA: TGCGCCAGCAGCTTGGGGGCGACAGGGCTGAGTGAGCAGTTCTTC.